This T cell receptor (beta chain) derives from a study of T cell responses to AZD1222 COVID-19 vaccine. TCRdb's table, derived via immunoSEQ multiplex PCR, lists solely in-frame clones and lacks some. The sample contains around 71,000 clones, over 70% of which appear only once. The CDR3 has 12 amino acids. CDR1 and CDR2 from the germline V gene are MGHRA and YSYEKL. V gave up 1 base and J gave up 8 bases, with 7 bases separating them. This TCR derives from an adult who received the AZD1222 COVID-19 vaccine. The source was peripheral blood, collected 28 days after the second AZD1222 dose. This chain joins TRBV4-1 and TRBJ2-3; D gene unclear. CDR3 loop: CASSQGGGTQYF. As DNA, the CDR3 is TGCGCCAGCAGCCAAGGGGGTGGTACGCAGTATTTT.